A selection of T cell receptor beta chains follows, all from one sample in a study of blood T cells in healthy people across ages. TCRdb ran MiXCR on the 5' RACE reads and lists one entry per CDR3 protein. The table lists over 500,000 distinct CDR3 sequences, roughly a quarter of them singletons. This same sample was also part of a study on T cells of mothers and their children.

The source material was blood. The receptor source for this set is a boy aged 2-15 years in good health. Both conserved end residues are part of each CDR3. D genes are given only for firm matches. Expanded clones get a size class; other rows say once, few or many, or leave the size out.

V	D	size	J	DNA	CDR3
TRBV5-1	TRBD1	few	TRBJ2-2	TGCGCCAGCAGACAAGGGGGCTCCGGGGAGCTGTTTTTT	CASRQGGSGELFF
TRBV3-1	TRBD2	NA	TRBJ2-3	TGTGCCAGCAGCCAAGAGGGACTAGCGGGTACACACACAGATACGCAGTATTTT	CASSQEGLAGTHTDTQYF
TRBV29-1	NA	NA	TRBJ2-7	TGCAGCGTTGAGGTCAGCTACGAGCAGTACTTC	CSVEVSYEQYF
TRBV3-1	NA	NA	TRBJ2-5	TGTGCCAGCAGCCGCCTGGACCAAGAGACCCAGTACTTC	CASSRLDQETQYF
TRBV7-2	NA	NA	TRBJ2-5	TGTGCCAGCCGGGGCCAGCCGGGGGAGACCCAGTACTTC	CASRGQPGETQYF
TRBV6-1	TRBD2	NA	TRBJ2-5	TGTGCCAGCAGCTCCGGACTAGCGGGGGGAGCTAGGGAGACCCAGTACTTC	CASSSGLAGGARETQYF
TRBV20-1	NA	NA	TRBJ2-3	TGCAGTGCTAGGCTAGGTTCCGCAGATACGCAGTATTTT	CSARLGSADTQYF
TRBV20-1	NA	few	TRBJ2-1	TGCTGTGCTAGTTCTCGGGAGAGACAGAGCAATGAGCAGTTCTTC	CCASSRERQSNEQFF
TRBV7-9	NA	few	TRBJ2-7	TGTGCCAGCAGCTTCAAATTAGGGACACTGGGCTCCGAGCAGTACTTC	CASSFKLGTLGSEQYF
TRBV4-2	TRBD2	NA	TRBJ2-1	TGTGCCAGCAGCCCGGGGACTAGCGGGGGCGCCAGCTCCTACAATGAGCAGTTCTTC	CASSPGTSGGASSYNEQFF
TRBV9	NA	few	TRBJ2-6	TGTGCCAGCAGCGTAGAGTCCCCGCTGACCTCTGGGGCCAACGTCCTGACTTTC	CASSVESPLTSGANVLTF
TRBV18	NA	few	TRBJ2-3	TGTGCCAGCTCACCACCGGTGGGGGATACGCAGTATTTT	CASSPPVGDTQYF
TRBV4-2	NA	NA	TRBJ2-2	TGTGCCAGCAGCCAAGGCCTAGCCTTTATCGGGGAGCTGTTTTTT	CASSQGLAFIGELFF
TRBV6-5	NA	few	TRBJ2-7	TGTGCCAGCAGTTACATGGTTGGAGCCTACGAGCAGTACTTC	CASSYMVGAYEQYF
TRBV4-1	NA	NA	TRBJ1-1	TGCGCCAGCAGCCAAGATCTTAAGGGGGTGAACACTGAAGCTTTCTTT	CASSQDLKGVNTEAFF
TRBV3-1	TRBD2	few	TRBJ2-5	TGTGCCAGCAGCCAAGTTGGACTAGCGGGGGCCAAGACCCAGTACTTC	CASSQVGLAGAKTQYF
TRBV29-1	NA	NA	TRBJ1-3	TGCAGCGTTGAAGATGGACCTAGCACGGGAAACACCATATATTTT	CSVEDGPSTGNTIYF
TRBV4-2	TRBD1	NA	TRBJ2-5	TGTGCCAGCAGCCAAGATCCTTCGACAGGGGTGGCGGAGACCCAGTACTTC	CASSQDPSTGVAETQYF
TRBV5-1	TRBD1	NA	TRBJ2-7	TGCGCCAGCAGCTTGGACAGGGGCAACGAGCAGTACTTC	CASSLDRGNEQYF
TRBV12-1	NA	few	TRBJ2-3	TGTGCCAGCAGCTTTGCCTTCGACCACACAGATACGCAGTATTTT	CASSFAFDHTDTQYF
TRBV29-1	TRBD2	NA	TRBJ2-1	TGCAGCGTCGTAGCGGGAGGGGAGCAGTTCTTC	CSVVAGGEQFF
TRBV9	NA	NA	TRBJ2-7	TGTGCCAGCAAGGTTGCGAACGAGCAGTACTTC	CASKVANEQYF
TRBV10-3	TRBD1	NA	TRBJ2-1	TGTGCCATCAGGGACGAGGGGGCCAACAATGAGCAGTTCTTC	CAIRDEGANNEQFF
TRBV20-1	NA	few	TRBJ2-1	TGCAGTGCTAACAGGGCAGGCAATGAGCAGTTCTTC	CSANRAGNEQFF
TRBV6-6	TRBD1	NA	TRBJ1-2	TGTGCCAGCAGTTACAATGGGGGACAGGGATACTATGGCTACACCTTC	CASSYNGGQGYYGYTF
TRBV5-1	NA	NA	TRBJ1-1	TGCGCCAGCAGCGTTACATCCCTAACTGAAGCTTTCTTT	CASSVTSLTEAFF
TRBV11-2	NA	NA	TRBJ2-5	TGTGCCAGCAGCTTAGGAGGTGTTCGGCAAGAGACCCAGTACTTC	CASSLGGVRQETQYF
TRBV28	TRBD2	many	TRBJ2-5	TGTGCCAGCACCCTACTAGCGGGGGGGCTGGAGACCCAGTACTTC	CASTLLAGGLETQYF
TRBV2	NA	NA	TRBJ2-5	TGTGCCAGCAGTGATCAGAACAACCAAGAGACCCAGTACTTC	CASSDQNNQETQYF
TRBV7-9	TRBD1	NA	TRBJ2-3	TGTGCCAGCAGCTCCAGGGACAGCTTAACAGATACGCAGTATTTT	CASSSRDSLTDTQYF
TRBV6-2/TRBV6-3	NA	NA	TRBJ2-5	TGTGCCAGCAGTTTCTCCCTGAGAGACGCCCAGTACTTC	CASSFSLRDAQYF
TRBV7-2	TRBD2	NA	TRBJ2-3	TGTGCCAGCAGCTTAGCCCCTAGCGGGAGCAAGGTTGGAGATACGCAGTATTTT	CASSLAPSGSKVGDTQYF
TRBV7-2	TRBD1	NA	TRBJ2-7	TGTGCCAGCAGCTTAGCTTTCTACAGGGGTAGCGAGCAGTACTTC	CASSLAFYRGSEQYF
TRBV12-3/TRBV12-4	NA	NA	TRBJ1-1	TGTGCCAGCAGTTTGTTTCACAATATTTCGAGGGGTGAGGGAGTCGTTAGATCGGACACTGAAGCTTTCTTT	CASSLFHNISRGEGVVRSDTEAFF
TRBV6-2/TRBV6-3	NA	NA	TRBJ2-2	TGTGCCGGCAGGATATATAACACCGGGGAGCTGTTTTTT	CAGRIYNTGELFF
TRBV6-1	NA	NA	TRBJ1-5	TGTGCCAGCAGCCCCCGGGGCTACTCCTATAGCAATCAGCCCCAGCATTTT	CASSPRGYSYSNQPQHF
TRBV29-1	NA	few	TRBJ1-2	TGCAGCGTTGAGGGGGGAGCTAACTATGGCTACACCTTC	CSVEGGANYGYTF
TRBV4-1	NA	NA	TRBJ2-3	TGCGCCAGCAGCCAAGTCAGGCGGGACAACACAGATACGCAGTATTTT	CASSQVRRDNTDTQYF
TRBV10-3	TRBD2	NA	TRBJ2-5	TGTGCCATCAGTGGCCTCCCGGGACTAGCGGGGGACTCTCAAGAGACCCAGTACTTC	CAISGLPGLAGDSQETQYF
TRBV6-5	TRBD1	few	TRBJ2-7	TGTGCCAGCAGACTCGACAGGGGGCCGCTCTACGAGCAGTACTTC	CASRLDRGPLYEQYF
TRBV30	NA	NA	TRBJ1-2	TGTGCCTGGAGTTACGGCGGTGGCTACACCTTC	CAWSYGGGYTF
TRBV7-2	TRBD2	NA	TRBJ2-1	TGTGCCAGCAGCCCCACTAGCGGGAGTAGGAATGAGCAGTTCTTC	CASSPTSGSRNEQFF
TRBV11-2	TRBD2	NA	TRBJ2-3	TGTGCCAGCAGCCGCTCTAGCGGGAGGGGAGATACGCAGTATTTT	CASSRSSGRGDTQYF
TRBV7-8	TRBD1	NA	TRBJ2-3	TGTGCCAGCAGCTTAGGGGACAGCGGCACAGATACGCAGTATTTT	CASSLGDSGTDTQYF
TRBV7-2	TRBD1	few	TRBJ2-7	TGTGCCAGCATCCCGGGACAGGGTTTGCGGGAGCAGTACTTC	CASIPGQGLREQYF